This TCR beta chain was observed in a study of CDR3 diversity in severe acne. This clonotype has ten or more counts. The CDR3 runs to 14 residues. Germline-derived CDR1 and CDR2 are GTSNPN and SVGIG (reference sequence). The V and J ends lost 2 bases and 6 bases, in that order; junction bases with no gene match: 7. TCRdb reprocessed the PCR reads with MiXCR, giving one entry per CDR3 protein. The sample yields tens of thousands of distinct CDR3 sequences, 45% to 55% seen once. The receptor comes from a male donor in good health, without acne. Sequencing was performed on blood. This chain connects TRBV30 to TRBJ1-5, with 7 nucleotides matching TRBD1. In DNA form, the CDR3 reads TGTGCCTGGAGTACGACAGGGTACGGTCAGCCCCAGCATTTT. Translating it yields CAWSTTGYGQPQHF.